This TCR beta chain derives from a study of shared clonotypes between healthy human individuals. Study background: Each donor had three CD4 naive, three CD4 memory, two CD8 naive and one CD8 memory plate.

Subsets obtained from CD4+ cells comprised CD45RA+ naive and CD45RA-negative memory cells. The data were produced by immunoSEQ multiplex PCR, yet TCRdb's version contains in-frame clones alone and is incomplete. The table has some 1 million clones, about 75% seen once; the top ten hold about 1.4%. The V gene end was trimmed by 5 bases and the J gene end by 0 bases; junction bases not matched to a gene: 6. This CDR3 has 16 amino acids. CDR1 is MGHRA, CDR2 YSYEKL, per germline. This clone appeared a single time. The chain has TRBV4-1 and TRBJ2-1, with 8 bases fitting TRBD2. Sequenced input: memory CD4+ T cells sorted from blood. Documented subset: CD45RA-negative fraction. The receptor's source is a man younger than 30 in good health. This CDR3 reads CASSSGTRSSYNEQFF. The CDR3 coding sequence is TGCGCCAGCAGCTCCGGGACTAGGAGCTCCTACAATGAGCAGTTCTTC.